Sequencing of this TCR beta chain was carried out in a study of T cell repertoires in cytomegalovirus infection. At the level of the study: Alongside well-studied HLA-B-restricted CMV epitopes, recently identified HLA-C-restricted CMV epitopes were also used. It can be stated that public TCR beta signatures indicated CMV infection as well as a matching HLA type. General study findings and limits: The study found HLA-C-restricted CMV-specific TCR beta clonotypes dominating the ex vivo response. Frequencies of public TCR beta families were cumulated, and this identified carriers of CMV plus the relevant HLA.

TCRdb called the reads again in MiXCR, with one record for every CDR3 protein. The sample carries about 150,000 distinct CDR3 sequences, more than 25% recorded once. On this clonotype: Its antigen is still unknown.

This material consisted of CD8+ T cells from cultured PBMCs, taken from culture after CMV antigen stimulation. The clonotype comes from a human donor in good health (CMV status not recorded). Some clones in this sample may be carry-over from other donors' samples.

The CDR3 reads CASSPNLGLAGADNEQFF. For the CDR3, the DNA is TGTGCCAGCAGCCCTAACCTGGGACTAGCGGGGGCTGACAATGAGCAGTTCTTC. This chain connects TRBV7-6 to TRBJ2-1; 14 bases match TRBD2. V was pared by 5 bases and J by 5 bases, with 11 bases of the junction left unmatched. Germline assignment: CDR1 SGHVS and CDR2 FNYEAQ. This CDR3 region has 18 residues.